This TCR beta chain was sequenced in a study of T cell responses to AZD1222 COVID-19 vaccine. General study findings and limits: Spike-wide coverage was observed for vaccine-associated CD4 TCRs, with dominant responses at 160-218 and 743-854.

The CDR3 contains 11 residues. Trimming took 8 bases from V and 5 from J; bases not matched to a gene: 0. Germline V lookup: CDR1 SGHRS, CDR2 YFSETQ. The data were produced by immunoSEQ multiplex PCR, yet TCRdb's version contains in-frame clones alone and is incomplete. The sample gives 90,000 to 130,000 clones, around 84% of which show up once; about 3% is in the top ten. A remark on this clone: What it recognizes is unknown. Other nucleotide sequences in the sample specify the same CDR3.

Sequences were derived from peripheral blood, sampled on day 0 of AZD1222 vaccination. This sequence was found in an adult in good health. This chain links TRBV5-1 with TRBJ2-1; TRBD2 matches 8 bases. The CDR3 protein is CASSGDNEQFF. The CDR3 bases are TGCGCCAGTAGCGGGGACAATGAGCAGTTCTTC. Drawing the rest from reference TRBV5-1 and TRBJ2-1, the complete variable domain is KAGVTQTPRYLIKTRGQQVTLSCSPISGHRSVSWYQQTPGQGLQFLFEYFSETQRNKGNFPGRFSGRQFSNSRSEMNVSTLELGDSALYLCASSGDNEQFFGPGTRLTVL.